This entry is about one TCR beta chain. The V gene lost 2 bases and the J gene lost 1 base, with 10 bases spanning the gap. Looked up from germline, CDR1 is SNHLY and CDR2 is FYNNEI. The CDR3 contains 15 residues. The source of the sample is a study of blood T cell repertoires in COVID-19. As for the study in general: The samples span acute and convalescent COVID-19 from the United States, Italy and Spain. The analysed material was cDNA or gDNA that came from T cells, B-cell-depleted T cells, or PBMCs.

Source study methods: It was from reference gene primer amplification that nucleated cell counts were estimated. The assay was immunoSEQ multiplex PCR, and TCRdb's table has in-frame clones only and misses some. V, J and clone size are taken as reported in that table, and D and trimming were inferred from the DNA itself. The data contain some 150,000 clones, about 85% of them singletons. This TCR was sampled from a woman aged 40 to 50 with active or convalescent COVID-19. The chain has TRBV2 and TRBJ2-3; a weak D match, TRBD2 (6 bases). Input material: peripheral blood. Written as DNA, the CDR3 is TGTGCCAGCAGTGAATTGGGGGGAGGCACAGATACGCAGTATTTT. This sequence encodes CASSELGGGTDTQYF.